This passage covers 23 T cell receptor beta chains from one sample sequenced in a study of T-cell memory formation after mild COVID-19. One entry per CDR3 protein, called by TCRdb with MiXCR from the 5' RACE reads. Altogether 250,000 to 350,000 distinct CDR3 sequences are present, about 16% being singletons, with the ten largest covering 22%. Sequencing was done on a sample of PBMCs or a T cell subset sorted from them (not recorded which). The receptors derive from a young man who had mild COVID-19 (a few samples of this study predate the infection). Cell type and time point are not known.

The CDR3 nucleotides are TGCGCCAGCAGCCCCCAGCCAAGGGCCCAGTACTTC. Translation: CASSPQPRAQYF. This chain joins TRBV5-1 and TRBJ2-5; D is undetermined. Germline assignment: CDR1 SGHRS and CDR2 YFSETQ. This CDR3 spans 12 amino acids. V was shortened by 4 bases and J by 9 bases, with 13 bases between the two germline ends.

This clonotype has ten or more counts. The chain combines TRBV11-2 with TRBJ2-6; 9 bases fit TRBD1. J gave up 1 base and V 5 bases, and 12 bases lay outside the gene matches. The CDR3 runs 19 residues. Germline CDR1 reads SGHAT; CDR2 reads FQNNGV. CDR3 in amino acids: CASSPIPGQGVSGANVLTF. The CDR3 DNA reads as TGTGCCAGCAGCCCGATACCGGGACAGGGAGTGTCTGGGGCCAACGTCCTGACTTTC.

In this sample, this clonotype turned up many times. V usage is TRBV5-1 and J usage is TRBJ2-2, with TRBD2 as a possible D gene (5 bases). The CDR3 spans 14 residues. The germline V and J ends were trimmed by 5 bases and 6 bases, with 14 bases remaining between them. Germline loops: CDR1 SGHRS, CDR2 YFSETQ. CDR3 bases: TGCGCCAGCAGGGCGAGTCTAGCACCCGGGGAGCTGTTTTTT. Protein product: CASRASLAPGELFF.

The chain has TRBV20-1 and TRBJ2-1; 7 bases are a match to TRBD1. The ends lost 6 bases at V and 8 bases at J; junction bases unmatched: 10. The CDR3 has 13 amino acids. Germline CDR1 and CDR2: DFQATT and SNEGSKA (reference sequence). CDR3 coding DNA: TGCAGTGCGCAAACGGACAGGTTCCATGAGCAGTTCTTC. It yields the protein CSAQTDRFHEQFF.

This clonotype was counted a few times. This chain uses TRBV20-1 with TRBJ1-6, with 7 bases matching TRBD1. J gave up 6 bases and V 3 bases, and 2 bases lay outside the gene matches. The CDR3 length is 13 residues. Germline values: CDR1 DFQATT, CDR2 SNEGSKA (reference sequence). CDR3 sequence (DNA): TGCAGTGCTAGGTACAGGGGTAATTCACCCCTCCACTTT. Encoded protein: CSARYRGNSPLHF.

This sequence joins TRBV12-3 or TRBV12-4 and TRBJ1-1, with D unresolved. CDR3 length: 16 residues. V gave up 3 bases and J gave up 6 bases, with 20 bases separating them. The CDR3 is CASSFNGNRLGSEAFF. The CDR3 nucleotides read TGTGCCAGCAGTTTTAATGGAAACCGACTGGGATCTGAAGCTTTCTTT.

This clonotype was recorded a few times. The CDR3 DNA sequence: TGTGCCAGCAGCTACACCCAGGGGAACACGAATGAAAAACTGTTTTTT. Residues: CASSYTQGNTNEKLFF. The V and J genes are TRBV7-8 and TRBJ1-4, with D perhaps matching TRBD1 (6 bases). V dropped 4 bases and J dropped 5 bases, with 17 bases sitting between them. This CDR3 has 16 residues. CDR1 is SGHVS, CDR2 FQNEAQ, per germline.

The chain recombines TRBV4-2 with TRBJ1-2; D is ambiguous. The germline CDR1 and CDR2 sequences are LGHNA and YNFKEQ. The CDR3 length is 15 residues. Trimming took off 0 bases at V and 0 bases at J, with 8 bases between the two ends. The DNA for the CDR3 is TGTGCCAGCAGCCAAGATATGAGTTCTAACTATGGCTACACCTTC. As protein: CASSQDMSSNYGYTF.

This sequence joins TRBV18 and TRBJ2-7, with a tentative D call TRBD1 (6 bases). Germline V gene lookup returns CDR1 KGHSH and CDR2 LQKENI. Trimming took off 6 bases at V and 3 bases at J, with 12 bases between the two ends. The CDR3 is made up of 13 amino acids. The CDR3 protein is CASSGAGVYEQYF. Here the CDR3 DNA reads TGTGCCAGCTCCGGGGCAGGGGTCTACGAGCAGTACTTC.

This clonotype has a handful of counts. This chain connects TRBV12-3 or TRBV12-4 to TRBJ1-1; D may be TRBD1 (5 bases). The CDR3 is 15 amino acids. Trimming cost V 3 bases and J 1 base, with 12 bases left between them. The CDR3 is CASSFGGLPNTEAFF. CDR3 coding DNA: TGTGCCAGCAGTTTCGGGGGTTTGCCGAACACTGAAGCTTTCTTT.

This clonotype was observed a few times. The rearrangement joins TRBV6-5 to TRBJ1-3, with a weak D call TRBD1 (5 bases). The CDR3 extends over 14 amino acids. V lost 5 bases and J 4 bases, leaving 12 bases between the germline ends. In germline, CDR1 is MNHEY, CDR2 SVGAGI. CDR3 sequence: CASSAQGKGNTIYF. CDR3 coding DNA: TGTGCCAGCAGTGCCCAGGGTAAAGGAAACACCATATATTTT.

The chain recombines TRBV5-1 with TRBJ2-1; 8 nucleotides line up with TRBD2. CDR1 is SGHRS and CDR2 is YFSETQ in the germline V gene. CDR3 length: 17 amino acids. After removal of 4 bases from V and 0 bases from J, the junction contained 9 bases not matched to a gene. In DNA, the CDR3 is TGCGCCAGCAGCCCGGGGGGGACTCTGAGCTCCTACAATGAGCAGTTCTTC. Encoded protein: CASSPGGTLSSYNEQFF.

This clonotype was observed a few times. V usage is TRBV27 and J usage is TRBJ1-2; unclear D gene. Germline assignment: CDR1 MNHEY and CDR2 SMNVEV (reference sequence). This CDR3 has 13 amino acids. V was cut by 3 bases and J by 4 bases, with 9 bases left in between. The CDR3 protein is CASSFRGAYGYTF. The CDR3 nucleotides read TGTGCCAGCAGTTTTCGGGGTGCCTATGGCTACACCTTC.

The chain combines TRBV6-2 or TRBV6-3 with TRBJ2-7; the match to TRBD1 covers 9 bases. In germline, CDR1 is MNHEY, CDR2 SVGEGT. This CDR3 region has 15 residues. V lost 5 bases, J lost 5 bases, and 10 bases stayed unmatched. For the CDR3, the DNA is TGTGCCAGCAGTCGCCCCGGGACAGGGACCCACGAGCAGTACTTC. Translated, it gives CASSRPGTGTHEQYF.

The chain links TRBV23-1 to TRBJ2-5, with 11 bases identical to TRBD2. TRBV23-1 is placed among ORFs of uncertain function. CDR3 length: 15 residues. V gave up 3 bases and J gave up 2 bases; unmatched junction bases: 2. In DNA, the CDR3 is TGCGCCAGCAGTCATTCTAGCGGGGGGCAAGAGACCCAGTACTTC. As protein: CASSHSSGGQETQYF.

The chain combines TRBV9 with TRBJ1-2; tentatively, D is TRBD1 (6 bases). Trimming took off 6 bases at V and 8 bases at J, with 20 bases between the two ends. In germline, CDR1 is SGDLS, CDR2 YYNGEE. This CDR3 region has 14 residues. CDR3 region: CASTQQGLYWGYTF. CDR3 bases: TGTGCCAGCACACAACAGGGACTTTACTGGGGCTACACCTTC.

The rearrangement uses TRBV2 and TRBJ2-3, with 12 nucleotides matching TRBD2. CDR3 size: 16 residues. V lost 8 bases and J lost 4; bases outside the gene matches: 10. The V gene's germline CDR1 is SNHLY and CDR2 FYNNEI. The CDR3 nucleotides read TGTGCCAGCGAAGTTTGGACTAGCGGGGCACCAGATACGCAGTATTTT. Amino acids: CASEVWTSGAPDTQYF.

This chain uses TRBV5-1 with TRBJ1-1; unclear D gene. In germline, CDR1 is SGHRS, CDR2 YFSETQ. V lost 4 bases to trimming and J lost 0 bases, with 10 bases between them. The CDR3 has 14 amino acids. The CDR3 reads CASSGSTLNTEAFF. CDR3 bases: TGCGCCAGCAGCGGGAGCACTTTGAACACTGAAGCTTTCTTT. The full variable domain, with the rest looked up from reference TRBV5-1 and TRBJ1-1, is KAGVTQTPRYLIKTRGQQVTLSCSPISGHRSVSWYQQTPGQGLQFLFEYFSETQRNKGNFPGRFSGRQFSNSRSEMNVSTLELGDSALYLCASSGSTLNTEAFFGQGTRLTVV.

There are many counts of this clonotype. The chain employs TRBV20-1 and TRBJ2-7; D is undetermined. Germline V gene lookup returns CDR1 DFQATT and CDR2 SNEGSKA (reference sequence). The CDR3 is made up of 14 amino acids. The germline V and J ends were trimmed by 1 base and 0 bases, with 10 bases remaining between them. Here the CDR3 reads CSARVASSSYEQYV. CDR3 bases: TGCAGTGCTAGAGTCGCCAGTAGCTCCTACGAGCAGTACGTC.

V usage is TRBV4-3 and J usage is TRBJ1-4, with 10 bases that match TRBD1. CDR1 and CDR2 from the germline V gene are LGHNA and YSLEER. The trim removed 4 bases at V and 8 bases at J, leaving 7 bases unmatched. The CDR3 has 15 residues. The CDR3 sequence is CASSPRDRGREKLFF. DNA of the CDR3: TGCGCCAGCAGCCCGAGGGACAGGGGCAGGGAAAAACTGTTTTTT.

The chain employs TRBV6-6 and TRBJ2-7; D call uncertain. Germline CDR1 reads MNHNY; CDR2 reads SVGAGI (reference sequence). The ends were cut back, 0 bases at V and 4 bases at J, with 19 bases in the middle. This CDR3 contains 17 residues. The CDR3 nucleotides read TGTGCCAGCAGTTACTCGAGTGCTGGGCTCCGACCATACGAGCAGTACGTC. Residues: CASSYSSAGLRPYEQYV.

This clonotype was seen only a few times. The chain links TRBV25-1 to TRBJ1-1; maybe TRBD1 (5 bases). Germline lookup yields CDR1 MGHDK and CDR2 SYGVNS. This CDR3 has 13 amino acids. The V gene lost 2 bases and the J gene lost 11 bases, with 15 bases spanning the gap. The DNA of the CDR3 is TGTGCCAGCAGTGAACTCATGCGGGGGTTGGCTTTCTTT. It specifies CASSELMRGLAFF.

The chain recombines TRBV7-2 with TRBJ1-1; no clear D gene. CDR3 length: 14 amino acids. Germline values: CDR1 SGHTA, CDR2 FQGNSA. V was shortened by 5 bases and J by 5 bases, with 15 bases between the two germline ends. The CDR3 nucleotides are TGTGCCAGCAGCCTGACGGGGAGTGGGACTGAAGCTTTCTTT. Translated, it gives CASSLTGSGTEAFF.